Listed below are T cell receptor beta chains from one sample, sequenced in a study of a mutant IDH1 vaccine in newly diagnosed glioma. The antigens these receptors bind are not known. Profiling relied on immunoSEQ multiplex PCR, and the TCRdb table lists in-frame clones only, not all of them. The repertoire holds about 90,000 clones, with just under 90% as singletons. Sequenced material: PBMCs, taken from a glioma patient whose treatment included an IDH1 peptide vaccine. These receptors all come from a woman in her forties or fifties with glioma. The conserved cysteine and the conserved F or W are not part of the CDR3 here. A D gene is named only where the DNA matches it firmly.

>.|TRBJ1-2|TRBV19
ASSEGRYGYT
>.|TRBJ2-2|TRBV28
ASSPRGTGELF
>TRBD2|TRBJ2-2|TRBV6-4
ASRLAGGTGELF
>TRBD1|TRBJ2-7|TRBV5-1
ASSPGQGEQY
>.|TRBJ1-2|TRBV28
ASSLSPVQNYGYT
>TRBD2|TRBJ2-1|TRBV11-2
ASSLARTSGRGGEQF
>.|TRBJ1-1|TRBV6-5
ASSYLGSGEGKAF
>.|TRBJ2-7|TRBV5-4
ASSTQRGMRGDEQY
>.|TRBJ2-1|TRBV5-4
ASSLGNEQF
>.|TRBJ1-3|TRBV7-6
ASSLWAGSGGNTIY
>.|TRBJ1-4|TRBV27
ASSPATGETNEKLF
>.|TRBJ2-7|TRBV14
ASSQDLGRAREQY
>.|TRBJ1-1|TRBV5-1
ASSWGTIEATEAF
>TRBD1|TRBJ1-2|TRBV5-1
ASSLGQSGGGYT
>.|TRBJ2-2|TRBV29-1
SVEGSNTGELF
>TRBD2|TRBJ2-3|TRBV7-7
ASSFSSGADTQY
>.|TRBJ1-5|TRBV19
ASSIRRGGVDLQH
>TRBD2|TRBJ2-7|TRBV10-2
ASTSGTSAYEQY
>TRBD2|TRBJ2-1|TRBV5-4
ASSLETSVTGNEQF
>TRBD2|TRBJ2-1|TRBV7-3
ASSLSGRADEQF
>.|TRBJ1-4|TRBV6-5
ASSYSGTNEKLF
>.|TRBJ1-1|TRBV7-9
ASSIAGTLGNTEAF
>TRBD2|TRBJ2-3|TRBV9
ASSFRAGSTDTQY
>.|TRBJ1-2|TRBV21-1
ASSKDTGWDYGYT
>TRBD2|TRBJ2-3|TRBV7-9
ASSPGLASDTQY
>.|TRBJ2-7|TRBV15
ATSRDGIDPQQY
>.|TRBJ2-6|TRBV7-9
AMETGTGVSGANVLT
>.|TRBJ2-7|TRBV5-1
ASSFVAGGDEQY
>.|TRBJ2-7|TRBV18
ASSERMDYEQY
>.|TRBJ2-7|TRBV7-8
ASSLGRGWSYEQY
>.|TRBJ1-2|TRBV18
ASSPGQFPNYGYT
>.|TRBJ1-4|TRBV7-9
ASSLGGEKLF
>TRBD2|TRBJ2-1|TRBV30
AWSVLAGPYNEQF
>.|TRBJ1-1|TRBV6-5
ASSYSRQEWTEAF
>.|TRBJ1-6|TRBV2
ASTGWFPLH
>.|TRBJ1-3|TRBV9
ASKKGNTIY
>.|TRBJ2-3|TRBV5-1
ASSLTGMGTDTQY
>TRBD2|TRBJ2-7|TRBV11-2
ASSLAGGGIYEQY
>.|TRBJ1-2|TRBV6-5
ASSPEGRWGYT
>.|TRBJ1-1|TRBV6-5
ASSGQDSMNTEAF
>TRBD1|TRBJ2-7|TRBV27
ASSLNRGTYEQY
>.|TRBJ2-1|TRBV6-5
ASSYRRVTNEQF
>.|TRBJ2-6|TRBV27
ASSIRMGPGANVLT
>.|TRBJ2-6|TRBV5-4
ASTPESSGANVLT
>.|TRBJ2-2|TRBV7-3
ASSFAANTGELF